A selection of T cell receptor beta chains follows, all from one sample in a study of shared T cell receptors in the human thymus. Here immunoSEQ multiplex PCR was the method, and the copy in TCRdb shows in-frame clones only, minus some. Counted here are just under 550,000 clones, around 78% occurring once; the ten biggest clones make up 0.013%. The sample was also linked to a second study, of human thymus T cells.

Sequencing was carried out using thymocytes. The receptors were gathered from a boy less than two years old with a congenital heart defect. Each CDR3 is given with its conserved first and last residue. Fields, in order: J gene, clone size, D gene, V gene, CDR3 protein, CDR3 DNA. D genes are given only for firm matches. Some rows have no size entry. The others give once, few or many, or a class for an expanded clone.

TRBJ2-3,-,-,TRBV9,CASSAWGETSTDTQYF,TGTGCCAGCAGCGCGTGGGGGGAGACTAGCACAGATACGCAGTATTTT
TRBJ1-5,-,-,TRBV27,CASSFKGSPYSNQPQHF,TGTGCCAGCAGTTTCAAAGGGAGCCCCTATAGCAATCAGCCCCAGCATTTT
TRBJ2-1,-,-,TRBV21-1,CASSKRSGSYNEQFF,TGTGCCAGCAGCAAAAGGAGCGGGAGTTACAATGAGCAGTTCTTC
TRBJ1-2,-,TRBD1,TRBV7-2,CASSLYPRDRGRGYTF,TGTGCCAGCAGCCTATACCCCCGGGACAGGGGTAGAGGCTACACCTTC
TRBJ1-1,few,-,TRBV6-4,CASSLTTGGNTEAFF,TGTGCCAGCAGTCTGACGACAGGAGGGAACACTGAAGCTTTCTTT
TRBJ2-7,-,TRBD2,TRBV29-1,CSAKLAGGPEYEQYF,TGCAGCGCCAAACTAGCGGGAGGGCCTGAATACGAGCAGTACTTC
TRBJ1-2,-,TRBD1,TRBV27,CASSARQGFDYGYTF,TGTGCCAGCAGTGCCCGACAGGGATTCGACTATGGCTACACCTTC
TRBJ2-5,-,TRBD1,TRBV4-1,CASSQTPGQGIVETQYF,TGCGCCAGCAGCCAAACTCCGGGACAGGGGATAGTGGAGACCCAGTACTTC
TRBJ2-1,-,TRBD2,TRBV12-5,CASGLVSGRMNEQFF,TGTGCTAGTGGTTTGGTTAGCGGGAGGATGAATGAGCAGTTCTTC
TRBJ1-1,once,-,TRBV9,CASSVAVGASTEAFF,TGTGCCAGCAGCGTAGCGGTGGGGGCAAGCACTGAAGCTTTCTTT
TRBJ2-2,once,TRBD2,TRBV30,CAWSVRLAGNTELFF,TGTGCCTGGAGCGTGAGACTAGCGGGAAATACGGAGCTGTTTTTT
TRBJ1-3,-,-,TRBV11-3,CASSLDPGPGNTIYF,TGTGCCAGCAGCTTAGATCCCGGTCCCGGAAACACCATATATTTT
TRBJ2-7,-,-,TRBV28,CASSHLQGRYEQYF,TGTGCCAGCTCTCACTTACAGGGGAGGTACGAGCAGTACTTC
TRBJ2-7,-,TRBD2,TRBV5-4,CASSPTSGRVYEQYF,TGTGCCAGCAGCCCCACTAGCGGGAGGGTTTACGAGCAGTACTTC
TRBJ1-5,-,-,TRBV30,CAWSASGGSNQPQHF,TGTGCCTGGAGTGCCTCCGGGGGTAGCAATCAGCCCCAGCATTTT
TRBJ2-1,-,TRBD2,TRBV28,CASSPWLAGGPYNEQFF,TGTGCCAGCAGCCCCTGGCTAGCGGGAGGCCCCTACAATGAGCAGTTCTTC
TRBJ2-7,-,-,TRBV2,CASSVCRVEGPPTRYEQYF,TGTGCCAGCAGTGTGTGCAGGGTGGAGGGACCTCCAACTCGCTACGAGCAGTACTTC
TRBJ2-5,-,TRBD2,TRBV5-1,CASSLALGLAVQETQYF,TGCGCCAGCAGCTTGGCGTTAGGACTAGCGGTACAAGAGACCCAGTACTTC
TRBJ2-7,-,-,TRBV27,CASSLWAGVTYEQYF,TGTGCCAGCAGTTTATGGGCAGGGGTGACCTACGAGCAGTACTTC
TRBJ2-7,-,TRBD2,TRBV28,CASSLYGTSGSYEQYF,TGTGCCAGCAGTTTATATGGGACTAGCGGGTCCTACGAGCAGTACTTC
TRBJ2-4,-,-,TRBV27,CASSHTTEEGNIQYF,TGTGCCAGCAGTCACACCACGGAGGAAGGAAACATTCAGTACTTC
TRBJ2-2,-,TRBD2,TRBV14,CASSQDLAGLQGNTGELFF,TGTGCCAGCAGCCAAGATCTAGCGGGGCTCCAGGGGAACACCGGGGAGCTGTTTTTT
TRBJ1-1,-,TRBD1,TRBV5-3,CARSLVTGGFPMNTEAFF,TGTGCCAGAAGCTTGGTGACAGGGGGTTTCCCGATGAACACTGAAGCTTTCTTT
TRBJ2-7,-,TRBD2,TRBV12-5,CASGWTSGRKDEQYF,TGTGCTAGTGGTTGGACTAGCGGGAGGAAAGACGAGCAGTACTTC
TRBJ2-7,few,-,TRBV5-1,CASSLEGFPSYEQYF,TGCGCCAGCAGCTTGGAGGGGTTTCCGTCCTACGAGCAGTACTTC
TRBJ2-7,-,-,TRBV7-3,CASSDYLGADSYEQYF,TGTGCCAGCAGCGACTACTTGGGGGCGGACTCCTACGAGCAGTACTTC
TRBJ2-1,-,TRBD2,TRBV4-3,CASSQEASGSSYNEQFF,TGCGCCAGCAGCCAAGAGGCTAGCGGAAGCTCCTACAATGAGCAGTTCTTC
TRBJ2-1,few,TRBD2,TRBV5-6,CASSPPGLANNEQFF,TGTGCCAGCAGCCCGCCGGGACTAGCAAACAATGAGCAGTTCTTC
TRBJ1-1,-,-,TRBV25-1,CASTGGETEAFF,TGTGCCAGCACAGGAGGGGAGACTGAAGCTTTCTTT
TRBJ2-7,few,TRBD1,TRBV5-1,CASSLGPTGGSYEQYF,TGCGCCAGCAGCTTGGGGCCAACAGGGGGCTCCTACGAGCAGTACTTC
TRBJ1-5,-,TRBD1,TRBV5-5,CASSSTGWQPQHF,TGTGCCAGCAGCTCGACAGGGTGGCAGCCCCAGCATTTT
TRBJ1-5,-,TRBD1,TRBV4-2,CASGYTWDRFVGNQPQHF,TGTGCCAGCGGCTACACCTGGGACAGGTTTGTTGGCAATCAGCCCCAGCATTTT
TRBJ2-2,-,-,TRBV29-1,CSVLFRGTGELFF,TGCAGCGTTCTCTTTAGAGGCACCGGGGAGCTGTTTTTT
TRBJ1-2,-,TRBD1,TRBV11-3,CASSLRQGPAGYTF,TGTGCCAGCAGCCTACGACAGGGGCCGGCTGGCTACACCTTC
TRBJ2-5,-,-,TRBV5-1,CASSAVPGGETQYF,TGCGCCAGCAGCGCGGTTCCCGGGGGAGAGACCCAGTACTTC
TRBJ2-7,once,TRBD2,TRBV4-1,CASSQRGAGGIQTYEQYF,TGCGCCAGCAGCCAAAGAGGAGCGGGAGGGATTCAAACCTACGAGCAGTACTTC
TRBJ2-3,few,TRBD2,TRBV4-2,CASSQERTSDTDTQYF,TGTGCCAGCAGCCAAGAAAGGACTAGCGATACAGATACGCAGTATTTT
TRBJ1-1,-,-,TRBV27,CASKGTDLGYTEAFF,TGTGCCAGCAAAGGGACTGACCTAGGTTACACTGAAGCTTTCTTT
TRBJ1-2,-,-,TRBV6-1,CASSEGVGHYGYTF,TGTGCCAGCAGTGAAGGCGTGGGGCACTATGGCTACACCTTC
TRBJ2-7,-,-,TRBV21-1,CASSNFRGREREQYF,TGTGCCAGCAGCAATTTCAGGGGGCGCGAGAGGGAGCAGTACTTC
TRBJ2-1,-,-,TRBV12-2,CASRLDSTNEQFF,TGTGCAAGTCGCTTGGATAGCACAAATGAGCAGTTCTTC
TRBJ2-3,-,TRBD2,TRBV6-1,CASSERASGSTDTQYF,TGTGCCAGCAGTGAAAGGGCTAGCGGGAGTACAGATACGCAGTATTTT
TRBJ1-1,-,-,TRBV5-1,CASSLGERGKLREAFF,TGCGCCAGCAGCTTGGGCGAACGGGGGAAATTACGTGAAGCTTTCTTT
TRBJ2-3,-,TRBD2,TRBV2,CASRALVSSGRPTINTQYF,TGTGCCAGCAGGGCCTTGGTGTCTAGCGGGAGACCAACCATAAATACGCAGTATTTT
TRBJ1-1,-,-,TRBV4-3,CASSQEASRNTEAFF,TGCGCCAGCAGCCAAGAGGCCTCCCGGAACACTGAAGCTTTCTTT
TRBJ2-7,-,TRBD2,TRBV11-1,CASSPDGSGSDEQYF,TGTGCCAGCAGCCCGGATGGCAGCGGGAGCGACGAGCAGTACTTC
TRBJ2-7,-,-,TRBV5-4,CASSLKGELAEAFYEQYF,TGTGCCAGCAGCTTGAAGGGGGAGCTAGCGGAGGCCTTCTACGAGCAGTACTTC
TRBJ2-7,-,TRBD2,TRBV4-3,CASSQRPRTSGSYEQYF,TGCGCCAGCAGCCAGAGACCCCGGACTAGCGGGAGTTACGAGCAGTACTTC
TRBJ2-2,-,-,TRBV27,CASDINTGELFF,TGTGCCAGCGACATTAACACCGGGGAGCTGTTTTTT
TRBJ2-3,-,TRBD1,TRBV4-1,CASSPRTGHKGTDTQYF,TGCGCCAGCAGCCCTCGGACAGGACATAAAGGGACAGATACGCAGTATTTT
TRBJ2-7,once,-,TRBV9,CASSVIDLAYEQYF,TGTGCCAGCAGCGTCATAGATCTCGCCTACGAGCAGTACTTC
TRBJ2-2,-,-,TRBV5-8,CASSLLAPSPRQANTGELFF,TGTGCCAGCAGCTTGCTAGCCCCCTCCCCCCGACAGGCGAACACCGGGGAGCTGTTTTTT
TRBJ2-2,-,-,TRBV9,CASSVGGGPPTGELFF,TGTGCCAGCAGCGTAGGGGGGGGGCCCCCCACCGGGGAGCTGTTTTTT